This TCR beta chain was identified during a study of graft-versus-host responses after intestinal transplantation. Study-wide findings and caveats: Elevated graft-versus-host to host-versus-graft clonal ratios in allografts were recorded for patients with graft-donor T cell macrochimerism.

In its sample, this clone was seen a few times. As yet, its antigen is unknown. TCRdb's copy holds only in-frame clones and misses some; the assay was immunoSEQ multiplex PCR. The sample carries about 30,000 clones, 87% recorded once. This clonotype originated in a human patient who received an intestinal transplant, so some T cells may come from the graft donor. This specimen consisted of PBMCs, obtained around 460 days after intestinal transplantation.

In nucleotides, the CDR3 is TGTGCCTGGACCAGGACAGGGGGTTTAACAGATACGCAGTATTTT. Translated, it gives CAWTRTGGLTDTQYF. This chain links TRBV30 with TRBJ2-3; 10 nucleotides line up with TRBD1. The CDR3 contains 15 residues. V lost 4 bases and J lost 3; bases outside the gene matches: 7. Germline CDR1 reads GTSNPN; CDR2 reads SVGIG (reference sequence).